These 2 T cell receptor beta chains were all obtained from the same sample, sequenced in a study of blood T cell repertoires in COVID-19. Assay: immunoSEQ multiplex PCR; the TCRdb copy retains only in-frame clones and omits some. This repertoire shows some 150,000 clones, approximately 80% found once; its top ten account for around 40%. The sample comprised peripheral blood. These receptors were obtained from a human donor in a cohort sampled during active COVID-19.

The J gene is TRBJ1-1, the V gene TRBV5-5; a weak D match, TRBD1 (6 bases). The CDR3 runs 14 residues. Germline V gene data show CDR1 as SGHKS and CDR2 as YYEKEE (reference sequence). Deletions cut 6 bases from V and 5 bases from J, with 17 bases between. CDR3 in amino acids: CASNRPGAGTEAFF. The CDR3 DNA reads as TGTGCCAGCAACAGGCCAGGGGCGGGTACTGAAGCTTTCTTT.

V gene TRBV4-3 combines with J gene TRBJ1-4; a weak D match, TRBD1 (5 bases). V lost 3 bases and J lost 7, with 12 bases in between. CDR3 length: 14 residues. Germline CDR1 and CDR2: LGHNA and YSLEER. This chain's CDR3 is CASSQDQGREKLFF. DNA for the CDR3: TGCGCCAGCAGCCAGGACCAGGGTCGTGAAAAACTGTTTTTT.